This is a list of T cell receptor beta chains from one sample in a study of T cell responses to AZD1222 COVID-19 vaccine. The table came from immunoSEQ multiplex PCR; TCRdb's copy has only in-frame clones and leaves some out. The sample includes more than 80,000 clones, 75% to 90% of them seen just once. Sequencing was performed on peripheral blood, taken 28 days after the second AZD1222 dose. The receptors shown here come from an adult who received the AZD1222 COVID-19 vaccine. CDR3s include the opening cysteine and the closing phenylalanine or tryptophan. Fields, in order: J gene, D gene, V gene, clone size, CDR3 DNA, CDR3 protein. A D gene is named only where the DNA matches it firmly. Part of the rows lack a size; the others show once, few, many or a class for expanded clones.

j_gene: TRBJ2-1
d_gene: TRBD2
v_gene: TRBV19
abundance: NA
CDR3nt: TGTGCCAGTAGTATGAGGTGGGAGGGCCTGTACAATGAGCAGTTCTTC
CDR3aa: CASSMRWEGLYNEQFF

j_gene: TRBJ2-5
d_gene: NA
v_gene: TRBV6-2/TRBV6-3
abundance: once
CDR3nt: TGTGCCAGCAGTTACTCCGAGACCCAGTACTTC
CDR3aa: CASSYSETQYF

j_gene: TRBJ1-5
d_gene: TRBD1
v_gene: TRBV3-1/TRBV3-2
abundance: once
CDR3nt: TGTGCCAGCAGCCAAGTGACAGGGTGGGAGCCCCAGCATTTT
CDR3aa: CASSQVTGWEPQHF

j_gene: TRBJ1-4
d_gene: NA
v_gene: TRBV6-4
abundance: NA
CDR3nt: TGTGCCAGCAGTTTAGATGCAACTAATGAAAAACTGTTTTTT
CDR3aa: CASSLDATNEKLFF

j_gene: TRBJ1-2
d_gene: TRBD1
v_gene: TRBV9
abundance: NA
CDR3nt: TGTGCCAGCACTACAGGGGGCGTTGCTGGCTACACCTTC
CDR3aa: CASTTGGVAGYTF

j_gene: TRBJ2-1
d_gene: TRBD2
v_gene: TRBV14
abundance: NA
CDR3nt: TGTGCCAGCAGCTTAGCGGGAGGGCCTAACAATGAGCAGTTCTTC
CDR3aa: CASSLAGGPNNEQFF

j_gene: TRBJ1-5
d_gene: NA
v_gene: TRBV11-3
abundance: NA
CDR3nt: TGTGCCAGCAGCCTAGGAATAGCTTATAGCAATCAGCCCCAGCATTTT
CDR3aa: CASSLGIAYSNQPQHF

j_gene: TRBJ2-1
d_gene: TRBD2
v_gene: TRBV9
abundance: NA
CDR3nt: TGTGCCAGCAGCGTTTCCGGGACTAGCGGGGACAATGAGCAGTTCTTC
CDR3aa: CASSVSGTSGDNEQFF

j_gene: TRBJ2-7
d_gene: TRBD2
v_gene: TRBV4-2
abundance: once
CDR3nt: TGTGCCAGCAGCCAAGCCCAACGACTAGCGGGGGACACCGAGCAGTACTTC
CDR3aa: CASSQAQRLAGDTEQYF

j_gene: TRBJ2-6
d_gene: TRBD1
v_gene: TRBV4-3
abundance: once
CDR3nt: TGCGCCAGCAGCCAAGATCGACAGGGATACACGGCCAACGTCCTGACTTTC
CDR3aa: CASSQDRQGYTANVLTF

j_gene: TRBJ2-1
d_gene: TRBD2
v_gene: TRBV6-5
abundance: NA
CDR3nt: TGTGCCAGCAGGGTAGGTAGCGGGGTTTTTGGTGAGCAGTTCTTC
CDR3aa: CASRVGSGVFGEQFF

j_gene: TRBJ1-5
d_gene: TRBD1
v_gene: TRBV19
abundance: few
CDR3nt: TGTGCCAGTAGACAGGGGGCAGGCAATCAGCCCCAGCATTTT
CDR3aa: CASRQGAGNQPQHF

j_gene: TRBJ2-7
d_gene: NA
v_gene: TRBV3-1/TRBV3-2
abundance: NA
CDR3nt: TGTGCCAGCAGTCCAAGACTCTACGAGCAGTACTTC
CDR3aa: CASSPRLYEQYF

j_gene: TRBJ2-7
d_gene: NA
v_gene: TRBV27
abundance: NA
CDR3nt: TGTGCCAGCAGTTTAGGAAACAGCGGCTACGAGCAGTACTTC
CDR3aa: CASSLGNSGYEQYF

j_gene: TRBJ1-5
d_gene: NA
v_gene: TRBV6-1
abundance: NA
CDR3nt: TGTGCCAGCAGTGAATGGGCAGGGGATCAGCCCCAGCATTTT
CDR3aa: CASSEWAGDQPQHF

j_gene: TRBJ1-4
d_gene: NA
v_gene: TRBV19
abundance: NA
CDR3nt: TGTGCCAGTAGTATACCGGCGGCCACTAATGAAAAACTGTTTTTT
CDR3aa: CASSIPAATNEKLFF

j_gene: TRBJ1-2
d_gene: NA
v_gene: TRBV3-1/TRBV3-2
abundance: NA
CDR3nt: TGTGCCAGCAGCCAAGGGCCAGGCAACGCGAACGGCTATGGCTACACCTTC
CDR3aa: CASSQGPGNANGYGYTF

j_gene: TRBJ1-1
d_gene: NA
v_gene: TRBV13
abundance: once
CDR3nt: TGTGCCAGCAGCCCAGGACCTGGCGAAGCTTTCTTT
CDR3aa: CASSPGPGEAFF

j_gene: TRBJ2-2
d_gene: TRBD2
v_gene: TRBV27
abundance: NA
CDR3nt: TGTGCCAGCAGTTCCCGGGGGGACACCGGGGAGCTGTTTTTT
CDR3aa: CASSSRGDTGELFF

j_gene: TRBJ1-6
d_gene: NA
v_gene: TRBV30
abundance: NA
CDR3nt: TGTGCCTGGAGCTCTCCCCAATACAGTGATTCACCCCTCCACTTT
CDR3aa: CAWSSPQYSDSPLHF

j_gene: TRBJ2-7
d_gene: NA
v_gene: TRBV6-5
abundance: NA
CDR3nt: TGTGCCAGCAGCTCGGTGGGAGCCTCCTACGAGCAGTACTTC
CDR3aa: CASSSVGASYEQYF

j_gene: TRBJ1-2
d_gene: NA
v_gene: TRBV20-1
abundance: NA
CDR3nt: TGCAGTGCTAGTTGGGGGTACGATGGCTACACCTTC
CDR3aa: CSASWGYDGYTF

j_gene: TRBJ1-1
d_gene: NA
v_gene: TRBV5-1
abundance: NA
CDR3nt: TGCGCCAGCAGCTTCGAGGACAGCGTGAACACTGAAGCTTTCTTT
CDR3aa: CASSFEDSVNTEAFF

j_gene: TRBJ2-4
d_gene: TRBD1
v_gene: TRBV6-2/TRBV6-3
abundance: NA
CDR3nt: TGTGCCAGCAGCCCTAGTCCAGGGGGCCTGGGCAAAAACATTCAGTACTTC
CDR3aa: CASSPSPGGLGKNIQYF

j_gene: TRBJ1-5
d_gene: NA
v_gene: TRBV18
abundance: NA
CDR3nt: TGTGCCAGCTCGGCTCAGGAGAATCAGCCCCAGCATTTT
CDR3aa: CASSAQENQPQHF

j_gene: TRBJ1-2
d_gene: NA
v_gene: TRBV4-2
abundance: NA
CDR3nt: TGTGCCAGCAGCCAGCACAGGGACGACTATGGCTACACCTTC
CDR3aa: CASSQHRDDYGYTF

j_gene: TRBJ2-1
d_gene: NA
v_gene: TRBV9
abundance: NA
CDR3nt: TGTGCCAGCAGCGTAGACCTCGATCCAACCTACAATGAGCAGTTCTTC
CDR3aa: CASSVDLDPTYNEQFF

j_gene: TRBJ1-2
d_gene: NA
v_gene: TRBV7-2
abundance: NA
CDR3nt: TGTGCCAGCAGCTTATCCCAGGGGTACACTAACTATGGCTACACCTTC
CDR3aa: CASSLSQGYTNYGYTF

j_gene: TRBJ1-1
d_gene: TRBD1
v_gene: TRBV29-1
abundance: NA
CDR3nt: TGCAGCGTTACGGACAGGGCCATGAACACTGAAGCTTTCTTT
CDR3aa: CSVTDRAMNTEAFF

j_gene: TRBJ1-6
d_gene: NA
v_gene: TRBV6-4
abundance: NA
CDR3nt: TGTGCCAGCAGTGACCGGGGGCATTCACCCCTCCACTTT
CDR3aa: CASSDRGHSPLHF

j_gene: TRBJ1-1
d_gene: TRBD1
v_gene: TRBV20-1
abundance: NA
CDR3nt: TGCAGTGCTAGTGGGCAGGGGGAATCTGAAGCTTTCTTT
CDR3aa: CSASGQGESEAFF

j_gene: TRBJ1-2
d_gene: TRBD1
v_gene: TRBV12-5
abundance: NA
CDR3nt: TGTGCTAGTGGTTTGGGGGACAGGGGGCATTACTATGGCTACACCTTC
CDR3aa: CASGLGDRGHYYGYTF

j_gene: TRBJ1-5
d_gene: NA
v_gene: TRBV6-5
abundance: NA
CDR3nt: TGTGCCAGCAGCTCACAGGGTTATAGCAATCAGCCCCAGCATTTT
CDR3aa: CASSSQGYSNQPQHF

j_gene: TRBJ1-2
d_gene: TRBD1
v_gene: TRBV9
abundance: once
CDR3nt: TGTGCCAGCAGCGTAACAGGGGCTTCCAACTATGGCTACACCTTC
CDR3aa: CASSVTGASNYGYTF

j_gene: TRBJ2-1
d_gene: TRBD2
v_gene: TRBV14
abundance: once
CDR3nt: TGTGCCAGCAGCCGAACTCTTACTAGCGGGGGGAATGAGCAGTTCTTC
CDR3aa: CASSRTLTSGGNEQFF

j_gene: TRBJ2-2
d_gene: TRBD2
v_gene: TRBV2
abundance: few
CDR3nt: TGTGCCAGCACGGTGACTAGCGCCTACGGGGAGCTGTTTTTT
CDR3aa: CASTVTSAYGELFF

j_gene: TRBJ2-5
d_gene: TRBD2
v_gene: TRBV25-1
abundance: NA
CDR3nt: TGTGCCAGCAGTGAACAGCGGGAGGTAGAGACCCAGTACTTC
CDR3aa: CASSEQREVETQYF

j_gene: TRBJ2-1
d_gene: NA
v_gene: TRBV27
abundance: NA
CDR3nt: TGTGCCAGCAAGAGGTATGGTGAGCAGTTCTTC
CDR3aa: CASKRYGEQFF

j_gene: TRBJ2-2
d_gene: NA
v_gene: TRBV24-1
abundance: NA
CDR3nt: TGTGCCACCAGTGGAGAAACCCGGGGCGGGGAGCTGTTTTTT
CDR3aa: CATSGETRGGELFF

j_gene: TRBJ2-1
d_gene: TRBD2
v_gene: TRBV9
abundance: NA
CDR3nt: TGTGCCAGCAGCGCAAACCGACGGAGCGGGAGCTCCTACAATGAGCAGTTCTTC
CDR3aa: CASSANRRSGSSYNEQFF

j_gene: TRBJ1-5
d_gene: NA
v_gene: TRBV7-3
abundance: once
CDR3nt: TGTGCCAGCAGCTTTCAAAGACAGGCCCTGTTGGACTTAAATAGCAATCAGCCCCAGCATTTT
CDR3aa: CASSFQRQALLDLNSNQPQHF

j_gene: TRBJ2-2
d_gene: TRBD1
v_gene: TRBV7-8
abundance: NA
CDR3nt: TGTGCCAGCAGCTTCGGGGAAGGACAGGGGACCGGGGAGCTGTTTTTT
CDR3aa: CASSFGEGQGTGELFF

j_gene: TRBJ1-6
d_gene: NA
v_gene: TRBV5-6
abundance: NA
CDR3nt: TGTGCCAGCAGCAAACGATTATACCCCCATGGCTCCTATAATTCACCCCTCCACTTT
CDR3aa: CASSKRLYPHGSYNSPLHF

j_gene: TRBJ2-7
d_gene: TRBD2
v_gene: TRBV29-1
abundance: NA
CDR3nt: TGCAGCGTTGTTAAGGCGGGAGGGGTCTACGAGCAGTACTTC
CDR3aa: CSVVKAGGVYEQYF

j_gene: TRBJ1-2
d_gene: NA
v_gene: TRBV20-1
abundance: NA
CDR3nt: TGCAGTGCTATGGATAACTATGGCTACACCTTC
CDR3aa: CSAMDNYGYTF

j_gene: TRBJ2-5
d_gene: NA
v_gene: TRBV11-2
abundance: NA
CDR3nt: TGTGCCAGCAGCCGAGGGCTCAATCGATTCCAAGAGACCCAGTACTTC
CDR3aa: CASSRGLNRFQETQYF

j_gene: TRBJ2-2
d_gene: TRBD2
v_gene: TRBV7-2
abundance: NA
CDR3nt: TGTGCCAGCAGCTTAAACGGGAGGCCCGGGAGCGGGGAGCTGTTTTTT
CDR3aa: CASSLNGRPGSGELFF

j_gene: TRBJ1-6
d_gene: NA
v_gene: TRBV2
abundance: NA
CDR3nt: TGTGCCAGCAGTGACGGGGGGTGGTCCTATAATTCACCCCTCCACTTT
CDR3aa: CASSDGGWSYNSPLHF

j_gene: TRBJ1-5
d_gene: NA
v_gene: TRBV6-6
abundance: NA
CDR3nt: TGTGCCAGCAGTTTCCTGACAGAGGGATATCAGCCCCAGCATTTT
CDR3aa: CASSFLTEGYQPQHF

j_gene: TRBJ2-2
d_gene: TRBD1
v_gene: TRBV30
abundance: NA
CDR3nt: TGTGCCTGGAGGCTGGCCGGGACAGTAGGTACCGGGGAGCTGTTTTTT
CDR3aa: CAWRLAGTVGTGELFF